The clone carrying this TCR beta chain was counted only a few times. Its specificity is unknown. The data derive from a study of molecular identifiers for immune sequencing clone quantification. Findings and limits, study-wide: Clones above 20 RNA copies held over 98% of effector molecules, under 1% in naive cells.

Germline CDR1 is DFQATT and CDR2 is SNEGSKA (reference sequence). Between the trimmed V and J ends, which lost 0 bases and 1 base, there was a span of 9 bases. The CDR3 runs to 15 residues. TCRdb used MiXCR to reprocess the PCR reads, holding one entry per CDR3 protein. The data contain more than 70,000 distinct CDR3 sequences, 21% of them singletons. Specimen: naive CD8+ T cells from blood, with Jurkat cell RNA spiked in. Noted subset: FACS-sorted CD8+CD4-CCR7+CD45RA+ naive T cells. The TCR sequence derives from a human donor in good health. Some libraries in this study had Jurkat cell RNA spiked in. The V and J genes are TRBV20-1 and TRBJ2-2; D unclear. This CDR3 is CSARETGRNTGELFF. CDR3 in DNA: TGCAGTGCTAGAGAAACGGGTCGGAACACCGGGGAGCTGTTTTTT.